This paragraph covers one T cell receptor beta chain sequence. Antigen: not known. This CDR3 is 13 amino acids long. Germline CDR1 reads MGHRA; CDR2 reads YSYEKL. V shed 3 bases and J shed 5 bases, with 9 bases lying between them. Time point indicated: baseline pretreatment blood. Described treatment: 15 Gy SBRT to primary tumor, nephrectomy 4 weeks later. Serial blood draws occurred at baseline and 2 and 4 weeks post-SBRT. This renal cell carcinoma was of the clear cell type. The record originates from a study of radiation and T cells in renal cell carcinoma. Study-wide background: Nephrectomy followed 15 Gy stereotactic body radiation by 4 weeks.

Study-wide findings and caveats: Pretreatment tumor biopsies were lacking, so baseline clonotypes are unknown.

Profiled with immunoSEQ multiplex PCR; TCRdb holds only in-frame clones, not every one. The sample contains about 95,000 clones, 70% to 90% of which appear only once. This chain connects TRBV4-1 to TRBJ2-3; D is undetermined. This clonotype originated in a man in his fifties or sixties with renal cell carcinoma. The material was blood, obtained from a patient whose treatment included radiotherapy and nephrectomy. CDR3 coding DNA: TGCGCCAGCAGCCAGGGGATTGGAGATACGCAGTATTTT. Encoded protein: CASSQGIGDTQYF.